The present entry profiles one T cell receptor (beta chain) with its context. The sample belongs to a study of blood T cell repertoires in COVID-19. Study in general: Spain, Italy and the United States supplied samples that represented acute and convalescent COVID-19. In each case, the material was cDNA or gDNA derived from T cells, B-cell-depleted T cells, or PBMCs.

Source study methods: From reference gene primer amplification, estimates of nucleated cell counts were derived. Some clones are missing from TCRdb's copy, which holds only in-frame ones; the method was immunoSEQ multiplex PCR. The DNA was the basis for D and trimming; V, J and clone size are from that table. The sample includes some 250,000 clones, 75% to 90% of them seen just once. Donors were grouped by their self-reported clinical history. This receptor was taken from a woman aged 40 to 49 with acute COVID-19. The sequenced sample was PBMCs or T cells enriched from blood (not recorded which).

CDR3 protein: CASSLGHSNTEAFF. DNA of the CDR3: TGTGCCAGCAGCTTAGGCCACAGCAACACTGAAGCTTTCTTT. The rearrangement links TRBV13 to TRBJ1-1, with unresolved D. The germline V gene encodes CDR1 PRHDT and CDR2 FYEKMQ (reference sequence). Trimming took off 0 bases at V and 2 bases at J, with 7 bases between the two ends. The CDR3 contains 14 residues.